The rows below give T cell receptor beta chains drawn from one sample of a study of T cells after yellow fever vaccination. TCRdb fed the 5' RACE reads into MiXCR, producing one record per CDR3 protein. The profile shows about 340,000 distinct CDR3 sequences, 8.7% of them singletons. The material was PBMCs, obtained on the day of the first yellow fever vaccination. The receptors come from a man aged 18 to 29 who received the YFV17D yellow fever vaccine. The CDR3 runs from the conserved cysteine through the conserved F or W. The D gene is left open where the match is weak. Size is stated for part of the rows, as once, few or many counts, or as a class when the clone is expanded.

>TRBV7-8|TRBJ2-5|NA|few
TGTGCCAGCAGCATAAAGCGAAGGGGAGAGACCCAGTACTTC
CASSIKRRGETQYF
>TRBV7-2|TRBJ1-2|TRBD1|few
TGTGCCAGCAGTGGGGGACAGGGTGACTATGGCTACACCTTC
CASSGGQGDYGYTF
>TRBV3-1|TRBJ1-3|NA|few
TGTGCCAGCAGCCTTTGGGACTCAGGAACTGGAAACACCATATATTTT
CASSLWDSGTGNTIYF
>TRBV6-5|TRBJ2-7|TRBD1|NA
TGTGCCAGCAGTTACTCTGGGACAGGGCTGTACGAGCAGTACTTC
CASSYSGTGLYEQYF
>TRBV29-1|TRBJ1-2|NA|few
TGCAGCGCCGCAGAGGGCTATGGCTACACCTTC
CSAAEGYGYTF
>TRBV5-1|TRBJ1-1|NA|NA
TGCGCCAGCAGCTTGTTCCTGCCGAACACTGAAGCTTTCTTT
CASSLFLPNTEAFF
>TRBV6-5|TRBJ1-1|NA|few
TGTGCCAGCAGTTACTGGGTAGGGGGGAGGACTGAAGCTTTCTTT
CASSYWVGGRTEAFF
>TRBV9|TRBJ1-2|TRBD1|many
TGTGCCAGCAGCGCCGGGACAGGGGATTGGGCTCTATATGGCTACACCTTC
CASSAGTGDWALYGYTF
>TRBV20-1|TRBJ2-2|NA|NA
TGCAGTGCTAGATCCCCCGAGACAGTTACCGGGGAGCTGTTTTTT
CSARSPETVTGELFF
>TRBV6-2/TRBV6-3|TRBJ2-1|NA|NA
TGTGCCAGCACCCAGGGAACCGGGGCGGGTGAGCAGTTCTTC
CASTQGTGAGEQFF
>TRBV28|TRBJ1-1|NA|few
TGTGCCAGCAGCCTAGGAGTTGGACAGCCGAACACTGAAGCTTTCTTT
CASSLGVGQPNTEAFF
>TRBV7-9|TRBJ1-2|NA|NA
TGTGCCAGCAGCTTAATCGCCGACAACTATGGCTACACCTTC
CASSLIADNYGYTF
>TRBV5-1|TRBJ2-2|TRBD1|few
TGCGCCAGCAGCTTGGTGGCAGGGGGAAACACCGGGGAGCTGTTTTTT
CASSLVAGGNTGELFF
>TRBV7-2|TRBJ2-3|NA|NA
TGTGCCAGCAGCTTTGGTTCCCTCACAGATACGCAGTATTTT
CASSFGSLTDTQYF
>TRBV7-2|TRBJ1-1|NA|many
TGTGCCAGCAGCTACGGCAGCTCTCTTGAAGCTTTCTTT
CASSYGSSLEAFF
>TRBV20-1|TRBJ1-5|TRBD1|NA
TGCAGTGCTCAAGACAGGGTGGTCAATCAGCCCCAGCATTTT
CSAQDRVVNQPQHF
>TRBV6-1|TRBJ1-6|NA|NA
TGTGCCAGCAGTCGTGGATTTACCTATAATTCACCCCTCCACTTT
CASSRGFTYNSPLHF
>TRBV20-1|TRBJ1-2|NA|NA
TGCAGTGCCAGATACTATGGCTACACCTTC
CSARYYGYTF
>TRBV7-8|TRBJ2-3|NA|many
TGTGCCAGCAGCTTGGTCGGGGGGCTCACAGATACGCAGTATTTT
CASSLVGGLTDTQYF
>TRBV30|TRBJ2-7|NA|few
TGTGCCTGGGACAGGGAGGGCTACGAGCAGTACTTC
CAWDREGYEQYF
>TRBV7-2|TRBJ1-6|TRBD1|few
TGTGCCAGCAGCCCCCGGACAGGGCGTTCACCCCTCCACTTT
CASSPRTGRSPLHF
>TRBV24-1|TRBJ1-5|NA|few
TGTGCCACCAGTGATTACGTCATTGACAGGCCAGTGCAGCCCCAGCATTTT
CATSDYVIDRPVQPQHF
>TRBV28|TRBJ2-3|TRBD2|few
TGTGCCAGCAGTTTTTCTCCTTGGGCTAGCGGGGGCTTCACAGATACGCAGTATTTT
CASSFSPWASGGFTDTQYF
>TRBV5-4|TRBJ1-2|NA|few
TGTGCCAGCAGCTTCGAGAGGGACTATGGCTACACCTTC
CASSFERDYGYTF
>TRBV5-1|TRBJ2-3|TRBD2|NA
TGCGCCAGCACCAAGCGGGGGGGAAACACAGATACGCAGTATTTT
CASTKRGGNTDTQYF
>TRBV6-2/TRBV6-3|TRBJ2-1|NA|few
TGTGCCAGCAGTCCCGCGTTCCGGGGCTCCTACAATGAGCAGTTCTTC
CASSPAFRGSYNEQFF
>TRBV27|TRBJ2-7|TRBD1|few
TGTGCCAGCAGTGCCCGGACAGGATTACCCTACGAGCAGTACTTC
CASSARTGLPYEQYF
>TRBV7-7|TRBJ2-1|NA|NA
TGTGCCAGCAGCCCAAAGGCTCGGACGGACTCCTACAATGAGCAGTTCTTC
CASSPKARTDSYNEQFF
>TRBV25-1|TRBJ1-6|NA|NA
TGTGCCAGCAGTGAATATGACAGGAGTCATTCACCCCTCCACTTT
CASSEYDRSHSPLHF
>TRBV13|TRBJ2-5|TRBD1|many
TGTGCCAGCAGCCTAGGACAGGGGAACCGGGAGACCCAGTACTTC
CASSLGQGNRETQYF
>TRBV4-3|TRBJ1-3|NA|few
TGCGCCAGCAGCCAAGATCCTCCAGGGGTGCCAAACACCATATATTTT
CASSQDPPGVPNTIYF
>TRBV11-2|TRBJ1-4|NA|many
TGTGCCAGCAGCTTCTATCCCGGGACACTTAATGAAAAACTGTTTTTT
CASSFYPGTLNEKLFF
>TRBV3-1|TRBJ1-5|NA|NA
TGTGCCAGCAGCCAAGGTTCCTACCGGGTTAGCAATCAGCCCCAGCATTTT
CASSQGSYRVSNQPQHF
>TRBV6-1|TRBJ1-1|TRBD1|few
TGTGCCAGCAGTCAACCTCAGGGACAGGGGAACACTGAAGCTTTCTTT
CASSQPQGQGNTEAFF
>TRBV4-3|TRBJ2-5|TRBD2|NA
TGCGCCAGCAGCCGCGGACTAGCGGGGGCTACGGGGGAGACCCAGTACTTC
CASSRGLAGATGETQYF
>TRBV4-1|TRBJ1-1|TRBD1|few
TGCGCCAGCAGCCAAGAAGGGACAGGGGGCCCTGAAGCTTTCTTT
CASSQEGTGGPEAFF
>TRBV7-9|TRBJ2-3|TRBD2|many
TGTGCCAGCAGCCCACCCGTAGCGGGGGGGCAAGATACGCAGTATTTT
CASSPPVAGGQDTQYF
>TRBV29-1|TRBJ2-3|TRBD2|NA
TGCAGCGTGCTCCCGGGGACTAGCGGGTCCACAGATACGCAGTATTTT
CSVLPGTSGSTDTQYF
>TRBV2|TRBJ1-5|TRBD1|few
TGTGCCAGCAGTGAGATTGGACAGGATCAGCCCCAGCATTTT
CASSEIGQDQPQHF
>TRBV6-2/TRBV6-3|TRBJ2-2|NA|NA
TGTGCCAGCGGGGGATTCGAAACCGGGGAGCTGTTTTTT
CASGGFETGELFF
>TRBV10-3|TRBJ1-1|NA|NA
TGTGCCACCAGGGGTTATAACACTGAAGCTTTCTTT
CATRGYNTEAFF
>TRBV6-5|TRBJ1-5|NA|NA
TGTGCCAGCAGGGGGTTGGGTCACCCCCAGCATTTT
CASRGLGHPQHF
>TRBV27|TRBJ2-5|NA|few
TGTGCCAGCAGTTCCCTGGCCATAATCCGGGCTCGCGAGACCCAGTACTTC
CASSSLAIIRARETQYF
>TRBV9|TRBJ1-6|NA|NA
TGTGCCAGCAGCCTCCGCGGGGGCAGTTATAATTCACCCCTCCACTTT
CASSLRGGSYNSPLHF
>TRBV29-1|TRBJ1-2|NA|few
TGCAGCGTCCGTACTCAGATTGATAAGGACTATGGCTACACCTTC
CSVRTQIDKDYGYTF
>TRBV7-2|TRBJ2-5|NA|NA
TGTGCCAGCAGCTTTCCGACTAGTGGGGGCGGGGAGACCCAGTACTTC
CASSFPTSGGGETQYF
>TRBV5-1|TRBJ2-5|TRBD2|NA
TGCGCCAGCATACCAGCGGGGGGTTGGCCCCAGTACTTC
CASIPAGGWPQYF